The T cell receptor beta chain described here comes from a study of T cells in Graves' hyperthyroidism and ophthalmopathy. Study-wide results and caveats: Ophthalmopathy was identified by the model a median approximately 6.4 months ahead of onset.

The CDR3 contains 13 residues. Germline V gene lookup returns CDR1 MNHEY and CDR2 SMNVEV (reference sequence). V was cut by 8 bases and J by 5 bases, with 13 bases left in between. Template material for amplifying TCR beta CDR3 regions consisted of RNA transcripts. The HTBI primer set drove a first-round RT-PCR of the TCR CDR3. Each CDR3 protein is one row after TCRdb ran MiXCR on the multiplex PCR reads. The sample lists some 460,000 distinct CDR3 sequences, around a sixth occurring once. The sample holds a few counts of this clonotype. Its matching antigen is unknown. The chain employs TRBV27 and TRBJ1-5, with D uncertain. Source material: blood. This receptor was taken from a woman between 18 and 30 years old with Graves' hyperthyroidism. CDR3 loop: CASGALQHQPQHF. The CDR3 region has the DNA TGTGCCAGCGGAGCTCTTCAACATCAGCCCCAGCATTTT.